The 10 T cell receptor beta chains given below trace back to one sample, sequenced in a study of blood T cell repertoires in COVID-19. Profiled with immunoSEQ multiplex PCR; TCRdb holds only in-frame clones, not every one. The sample lists a few hundred thousand clones, more than 75% occurring once. Sequencing was carried out using PBMCs or T cells enriched from blood (not recorded which). Receptors originate from a woman aged 25-40 years who had recovered from COVID-19.

The V call is TRBV6-1, the J call TRBJ2-7; the D gene is possibly TRBD1 (5 bases). V was clipped by 2 bases and J by 5 bases, with 10 bases between them. CDR1 and CDR2 from the germline V gene are MNHNS and SASEGT. The CDR3 runs to 13 residues. This CDR3 is CASSEMGHDEQYF. CDR3 sequence (DNA): TGTGCCAGCAGTGAAATGGGGCATGACGAGCAGTACTTC.

The V and J genes are TRBV6-5 and TRBJ2-3, with TRBD1 matching 7 bases. Per the germline V gene, CDR1 is MNHEY and CDR2 is SVGAGI. The CDR3 runs to 14 residues. V lost 5 bases to trimming and J lost 10 bases; unmatched junction nucleotides: 12. This CDR3 is CASSPRTGVRAQYF. DNA for the CDR3: TGTGCCAGCAGTCCACGGACAGGAGTTAGGGCGCAGTATTTT.

This clone was recorded once. In DNA form, the CDR3 reads TGTGCCAGCAGCTTTTCAACAGGCGACGAGCAGTACTTC. Protein: CASSFSTGDEQYF. The gene calls are TRBV7-9 and TRBJ2-7; TRBD1 is a possible D gene (5 bases). Germline CDR1 is SEHNR and CDR2 is FQNEAQ (reference sequence). The CDR3 length is 13 residues. V was cut by 3 bases and J by 5 bases, with 11 bases left in between.

The genes are TRBV18 and TRBJ1-2; 9 bases map to TRBD1. Germline lookup yields CDR1 KGHSH and CDR2 LQKENI. This CDR3 is built from 15 residues. V dropped 3 bases and J dropped 4; count of bases not matched to a gene: 6. The CDR3 loop reads CASSPGQGSSYGYTF. The CDR3 coding sequence is TGTGCCAGCTCACCGGGACAGGGAAGCTCCTATGGCTACACCTTC.

The CDR3 coding sequence is TGCGCCAGCAGTGAAGTTAGTCTAGCGGGAGGTCCCAGGGACCCCGGGGAGCTGTTTTTT. It is translated as CASSEVSLAGGPRDPGELFF. The chain links TRBV10-2 to TRBJ2-2, with 11 bases identical to TRBD2. The ends lost 3 bases at V and 6 bases at J; junction bases unmatched: 18. CDR1 WSHSY and CDR2 SAAADI come from the germline V gene. The CDR3 is 20 residues long.

This chain joins TRBV6-5 and TRBJ1-1; maybe TRBD1 (6 bases). The V gene's germline CDR1 is MNHEY and CDR2 SVGAGI. The CDR3 totals 14 residues. The V and J ends lost 5 bases and 6 bases respectively, with 16 bases between them. The CDR3 region has the DNA TGTGCCAGCAGTCCCAGAGGGGGAAGGGCTGAAGCTTTCTTT. Amino acids: CASSPRGGRAEAFF.

V gene TRBV5-1 combines with J gene TRBJ2-5; 7 nucleotides line up with TRBD1. CDR3 length: 15 amino acids. V was pared by 2 bases and J by 1 base, with 5 bases of the junction left unmatched. CDR1 is SGHRS and CDR2 is YFSETQ in the germline V gene. The CDR3 region has the DNA TGCGCCAGCAGCTTAGACAGGGCTTTCCAAGAGACCCAGTACTTC. Its translation: CASSLDRAFQETQYF.

The chain recombines TRBV11-2 with TRBJ1-5, with 9 bases fitting TRBD1. The CDR3 has 13 amino acids. V dropped 5 bases and J dropped 7; count of bases not matched to a gene: 3. From germline, CDR1 is SGHAT and CDR2 FQNNGV. The CDR3 region is CASSMTGGQPQHF. Written as DNA, the CDR3 is TGTGCCAGCAGCATGACAGGGGGGCAGCCCCAGCATTTT.

This rearrangement joins TRBV4-1 to TRBJ2-3; D perhaps matches TRBD1 (6 bases). Trimming left V 2 bases short and J 0 bases short, with 12 bases between. This CDR3 spans 16 amino acids. Germline assignment: CDR1 MGHRA and CDR2 YSYEKL. Written as DNA, the CDR3 is TGCGCCAGCAGCCAACTATCACAGGGAAGCACAGATACGCAGTATTTT. Residues: CASSQLSQGSTDTQYF.

Written as DNA, the CDR3 is TGTGCCAGCAGCCATAGGGGGACTGGAAACACCATATATTTT. The encoded protein is CASSHRGTGNTIYF. The J gene is TRBJ1-3, the V gene TRBV3-1 (or the pseudogene TRBV3-2), with a weak D call TRBD1 (6 bases). The germline V gene encodes CDR1 LGHDT and CDR2 YNNKEL (reference sequence). V was shortened by 3 bases and J by 2 bases, with 8 bases between the two germline ends. This CDR3 region has 14 residues.